The 22 T cell receptor beta chains reported below all come from one sample, sequenced in a study of T cells after yellow fever vaccination. TCRdb reanalysed the 5' RACE reads using MiXCR and keeps one entry per CDR3 protein. The sample lists approximately 510,000 distinct CDR3 sequences, about a fifth occurring once. The sample here was PBMCs, taken roughly 23 days after the first yellow fever vaccination. The receptors were sampled from a young man who received the YFV17D yellow fever vaccine.

This clonotype was seen only a few times. The rearrangement links TRBV4-3 to TRBJ2-7, with 11 bases matching TRBD1. The CDR3 is 16 residues long. Looked up from germline, CDR1 is LGHNA and CDR2 is YSLEER. V shed 0 bases and J 2 bases; nucleotides not matched to a gene: 3. CDR3 sequence reads: CASSQEPGQGAYEQYF. The CDR3, as DNA: TGCGCCAGCAGCCAAGAACCGGGACAGGGGGCCTACGAGCAGTACTTC.

This clonotype showed up just a few times. The chain employs TRBV5-1 and TRBJ2-2; D gene ambiguous. The germline V gene has CDR1 SGHRS and CDR2 YFSETQ. The CDR3 extends over 14 amino acids. The V end lost 1 base, the J end lost 6 bases, and 10 bases lay between the germline ends. The CDR3 DNA follows: TGCGCCAGCAGCTTGATTCCCGGTCCCGGGGAGCTGTTTTTT. Translating gives CASSLIPGPGELFF.

The chain is built from TRBV6-6 and TRBJ1-5; D gene uncertain. Germline CDR1 and CDR2: MNHNY and SVGAGI (reference sequence). Trimming shortened V by 5 bases and J by 7 bases, and 12 bases separated the two germline ends. The CDR3 has 13 amino acids. This CDR3 reads CASSREQRQPQHF. DNA of the CDR3: TGTGCCAGCAGTAGGGAGCAACGACAGCCCCAGCATTTT.

In nucleotides, the CDR3 is TGTGCCAGCAGTTCCGACTTCGCCGAGCAGTTCTTC. Residues: CASSSDFAEQFF. The chain links TRBV6-2 or TRBV6-3 to TRBJ2-1; D remains ambiguous. Germline CDR1 is MNHEY and CDR2 is SVGEGT. The CDR3 is made up of 12 amino acids. V lost 4 bases to trimming and J lost 10 bases, with 11 bases between them.

This clonotype has just a few counts. This rearrangement joins TRBV5-6 to TRBJ1-2, with TRBD1 as a possible D gene (6 bases). Germline CDR1 is SGHDT and CDR2 is YYEEEE. The CDR3 is 15 residues long. The V gene lost 4 bases and the J gene lost 4 bases, with 17 bases spanning the gap. This CDR3 is CASSPQETGTYGYTF. In DNA form, the CDR3 reads TGTGCCAGCAGCCCCCAAGAAACAGGGACCTATGGCTACACCTTC.

This clonotype has ten or more counts. This rearrangement joins TRBV5-6 to TRBJ1-1; TRBD1 agrees at 9 bases. Germline loops: CDR1 SGHDT, CDR2 YYEEEE. J lost 5 bases, V lost 3 bases, and 5 bases had no gene match. The CDR3 covers 14 residues. The CDR3 coding sequence is TGTGCCAGCAGCTGGGGACAGGGTTGGACTGAAGCTTTCTTT. This sequence encodes CASSWGQGWTEAFF.

This clonotype came up a few times. V is TRBV7-9 and J is TRBJ2-3; 9 bases are a match to TRBD1. This CDR3 region has 15 residues. J gave up 1 base and V 6 bases, and 5 bases lay outside the gene matches. Germline V gene data show CDR1 as SEHNR and CDR2 as FQNEAQ (reference sequence). Written as DNA, the CDR3 is TGTGCCAGCAGACCCCGGACAGGGGGCACAGATACGCAGTATTTT. Amino acids: CASRPRTGGTDTQYF. The full variable domain, in which reference TRBV7-9 and TRBJ2-3 provide the parts outside the CDR3, is DTGVSQNPRHKITKRGQNVTFRCDPISEHNRLYWYRQTLGQGPEFLTYFQNEAQLEKSRLLSDRFSAERPKGSFSTLEIQRTEQGDSAMYLCASRPRTGGTDTQYFGPGTRLTVL.

The table lists this clonotype with a few counts. The chain joins TRBV6-1 to TRBJ2-3; D is tentatively TRBD1 or TRBD2 (6 bases each). With 6 bases removed from V and 0 bases from J, the gap between germline ends came to 16 bases. The CDR3 spans 16 residues. Germline V gives CDR1 MNHNS, CDR2 SASEGT. CDR3 bases: TGTGCCAGCAGAGCGTACGGGGGCCTTAGCACAGATACGCAGTATTTT. It specifies CASRAYGGLSTDTQYF.

The V and J genes are TRBV20-1 and TRBJ2-4, with D perhaps TRBD2 (6 bases). The ends were cut back, 6 bases at V and 0 bases at J, with 15 bases in the middle. The CDR3 consists of 15 residues. Germline values: CDR1 DFQATT, CDR2 SNEGSKA (reference sequence). Written as DNA, the CDR3 is TGCAGTGCCTACCAGGGACTCCAAGCCAAAAACATTCAGTACTTC. Translation gives CSAYQGLQAKNIQYF.

This clonotype was recorded many times. This rearrangement joins TRBV15 to TRBJ2-1, with TRBD2 matching 9 bases. Germline V CDR1 and CDR2: LNHNV, YYDKDF (reference sequence). The CDR3 length is 15 residues. J lost 4 bases, V lost 0 bases, and 1 base had no gene match. The CDR3 region is CATSRDAGGYNEQFF. As DNA, the CDR3 is TGTGCCACCAGCAGAGATGCGGGGGGGTACAATGAGCAGTTCTTC.

The chain links TRBV10-3 to TRBJ1-5, with D unclear. V lost 2 bases and J 7 bases, leaving 12 bases between the germline ends. This CDR3 spans 14 amino acids. Germline V gene lookup returns CDR1 ENHRY and CDR2 SYGVKD. The CDR3 bases are TGTGCCATCAGTGAGAGTGGAGGCGGGCAGCCCCAGCATTTT. Its translation: CAISESGGGQPQHF.

The J gene is TRBJ2-1, the V gene TRBV5-1; 13 bases map to TRBD2. The J segment lost 12 bases and the V segment lost 4 bases, leaving 7 bases of the junction unmatched. The CDR3 has 14 residues. The germline CDR1 and CDR2 sequences are SGHRS and YFSETQ. The CDR3: CASSKGTSGDGQFF. For the CDR3, the DNA is TGCGCCAGCAGCAAAGGGACTAGCGGGGACGGGCAGTTCTTC.

J is TRBJ2-2 and V is TRBV18; TRBD1 matches 7 bases. Germline V gene sequence: CDR1 KGHSH, CDR2 LQKENI. Trimming cost V 1 base and J 3 bases; bases outside gene matches: 2. This CDR3 contains 15 residues. CDR3 region: CASSPRQGYTGELFF. DNA of the CDR3: TGTGCCAGCTCACCACGACAGGGTTACACCGGGGAGCTGTTTTTT.

The rearrangement uses TRBV6-1 and TRBJ2-1, with D maybe TRBD1 (7 bases). Trimming removed 7 bases at V and 4 bases at J, with 17 bases between. Per the germline V gene, CDR1 is MNHNS and CDR2 is SASEGT. The CDR3 runs 15 residues. The CDR3 sequence: CASTPGGGRYNEQFF. CDR3 coding DNA: TGTGCCAGCACCCCCGGAGGGGGCAGATACAATGAGCAGTTCTTC.

The chain uses TRBV5-1 and TRBJ2-3; D is undetermined. This CDR3 region has 13 residues. V lost 4 bases to trimming and J lost 5 bases, with 11 bases between them. CDR1 and CDR2 (germline): SGHRS, YFSETQ. CDR3 sequence reads: CASSPTQEDTQYF. The CDR3 region has the DNA TGCGCCAGCAGCCCGACCCAGGAAGATACGCAGTATTTT.

The genes are TRBV30 and TRBJ2-4; the match to TRBD2 covers 9 bases. The ends lost 8 bases at V and 9 bases at J; junction bases unmatched: 11. This CDR3 comprises 13 residues. CDR1 GTSNPN and CDR2 SVGIG come from the germline V gene (reference sequence). The CDR3 loop reads CARDAGGLGIQYF. CDR3 nucleotide sequence: TGTGCCCGCGACGCGGGGGGGCTCGGCATTCAGTACTTC.

The chain has TRBV12-3 or TRBV12-4 and TRBJ1-6; D is uncertain. Trimming cost V 2 bases and J 6 bases, with 5 bases left between them. The CDR3 has 13 amino acids. This chain's CDR3 is CASSLTSNSPLHF. CDR3 coding DNA: TGTGCCAGCAGTTTAACCAGTAATTCACCCCTCCACTTT.

This clonotype was counted only a few times. The genes are TRBV7-2 and TRBJ2-1; 7 bases map to TRBD2. V lost 1 base and J lost 5; bases outside the gene matches: 8. The CDR3 length is 16 residues. Germline V lookup: CDR1 SGHTA, CDR2 FQGNSA. The CDR3 DNA is TGTGCCAGCAGCTTAGAGGGGTCTAGCGGAGACAATGAGCAGTTCTTC. Its translation is CASSLEGSSGDNEQFF.

This clonotype was seen only a few times. The gene calls are TRBV12-3 or TRBV12-4 and TRBJ1-1, with D possibly matching TRBD1 (5 bases). This CDR3 is built from 15 residues. Deletions cut 6 bases from V and 1 base from J, with 15 bases between. The CDR3 sequence: CASRVRYTGNTEAFF. In DNA, the CDR3 is TGTGCCAGCAGGGTTCGTTATACAGGGAACACTGAAGCTTTCTTT.

This clonotype occurred a few times. The J gene is TRBJ2-7, the V gene TRBV7-2; D is unresolved. The CDR3 length is 13 residues. V dropped 2 bases and J dropped 4 bases, with 9 bases sitting between them. Germline CDR1 reads SGHTA; CDR2 reads FQGNSA. The CDR3 region is CASSLIVGYEQYF. CDR3 in DNA: TGTGCCAGCAGCTTAATAGTGGGGTACGAGCAGTACTTC.

The chain is built from TRBV18 and TRBJ2-5; 9 positions agree with TRBD2. CDR3 length equals 14 residues. Germline-derived CDR1 and CDR2 are KGHSH and LQKENI. With 3 bases clipped from V and 1 base from J, the junction kept 0 bases outside the gene matches. The CDR3 loop is CASSPGLAQETQYF. CDR3 coding DNA: TGTGCCAGCTCACCGGGACTAGCCCAAGAGACCCAGTACTTC.

This clonotype was found a few times. The chain is built from TRBV27 and TRBJ2-1; D possibly matches TRBD1 or TRBD2 (7 bases each). The CDR3 loop spans 16 amino acids. Trimming cost V 6 bases and J 3 bases, with 18 bases left between them. Per germline, CDR1 MNHEY and CDR2 SMNVEV (reference sequence). CDR3 coding DNA: TGTGCCAGCAGCCGTACAGGGGAGGGACTCTACAATGAGCAGTTCTTC. Translated, it gives CASSRTGEGLYNEQFF.